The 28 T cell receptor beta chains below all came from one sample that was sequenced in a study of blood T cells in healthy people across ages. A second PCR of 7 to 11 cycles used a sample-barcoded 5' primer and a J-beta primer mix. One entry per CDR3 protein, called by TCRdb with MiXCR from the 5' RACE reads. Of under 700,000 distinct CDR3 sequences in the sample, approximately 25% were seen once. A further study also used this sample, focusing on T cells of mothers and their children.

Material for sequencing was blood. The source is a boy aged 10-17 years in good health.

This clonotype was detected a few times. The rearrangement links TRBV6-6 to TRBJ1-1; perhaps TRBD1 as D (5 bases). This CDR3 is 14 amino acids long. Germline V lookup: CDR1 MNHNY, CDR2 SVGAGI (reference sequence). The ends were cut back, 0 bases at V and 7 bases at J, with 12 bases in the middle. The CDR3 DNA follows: TGTGCCAGCAGTTACTCTGCAGTCGACAGTGAAGCTTTCTTT. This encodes CASSYSAVDSEAFF.

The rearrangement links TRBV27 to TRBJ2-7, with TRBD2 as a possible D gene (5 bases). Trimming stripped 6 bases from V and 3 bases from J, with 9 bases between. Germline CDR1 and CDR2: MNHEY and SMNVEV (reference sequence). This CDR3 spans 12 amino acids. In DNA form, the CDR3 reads TGTGCCAGCAGGGGAGCCGGCTACGAGCAGTACTTC. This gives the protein CASRGAGYEQYF.

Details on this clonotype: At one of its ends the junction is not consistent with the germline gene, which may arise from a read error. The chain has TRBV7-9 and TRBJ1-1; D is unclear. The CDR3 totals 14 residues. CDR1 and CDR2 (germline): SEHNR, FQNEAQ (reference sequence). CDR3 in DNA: TGTGCCAGCAGCTTCTCGGACCGCCCCACTGAAGCTTCCTTT. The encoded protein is CASSFSDRPTEASF.

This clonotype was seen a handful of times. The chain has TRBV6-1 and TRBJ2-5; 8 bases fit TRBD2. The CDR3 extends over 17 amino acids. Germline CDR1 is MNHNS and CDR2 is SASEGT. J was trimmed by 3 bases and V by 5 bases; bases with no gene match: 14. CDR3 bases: TGTGCCAGCAGTCCCTTCGCGGGCGGGAGGTTGGAAGAGACCCAGTACTTC. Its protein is CASSPFAGGRLEETQYF.

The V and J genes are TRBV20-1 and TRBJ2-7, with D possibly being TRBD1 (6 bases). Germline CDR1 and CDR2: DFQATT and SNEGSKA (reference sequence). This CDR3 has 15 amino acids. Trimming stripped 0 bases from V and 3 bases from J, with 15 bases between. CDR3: CSARDLSGEFYEQYF. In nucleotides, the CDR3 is TGCAGTGCTAGAGATTTGTCAGGGGAGTTCTACGAGCAGTACTTC.

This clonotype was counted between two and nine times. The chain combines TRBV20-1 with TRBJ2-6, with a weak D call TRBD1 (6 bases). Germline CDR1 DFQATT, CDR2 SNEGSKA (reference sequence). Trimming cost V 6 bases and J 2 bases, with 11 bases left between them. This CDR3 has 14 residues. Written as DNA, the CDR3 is TGCAGTGCCCCCAGGGACACTGGGGCCAACGTCCTGACTTTC. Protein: CSAPRDTGANVLTF.

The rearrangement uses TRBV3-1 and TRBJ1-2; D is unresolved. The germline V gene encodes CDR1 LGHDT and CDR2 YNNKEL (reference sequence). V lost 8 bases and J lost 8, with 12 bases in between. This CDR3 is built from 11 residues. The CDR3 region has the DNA TGTGCCAGCCAGCTAAATGGGGGCTACACCTTC. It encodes CASQLNGGYTF.

CDR3 sequence reads: CASSEAGISDTQYF. CDR3 DNA sequence: TGTGCCAGCAGTGAGGCAGGGATCTCAGATACGCAGTATTTT. This sequence joins TRBV6-4 and TRBJ2-3; TRBD1 might be the D (5 bases). V was trimmed by 3 bases and J by 4 bases, leaving 11 bases between them. In germline, CDR1 is MRHNA, CDR2 SNTAGT. This CDR3 has 14 residues.

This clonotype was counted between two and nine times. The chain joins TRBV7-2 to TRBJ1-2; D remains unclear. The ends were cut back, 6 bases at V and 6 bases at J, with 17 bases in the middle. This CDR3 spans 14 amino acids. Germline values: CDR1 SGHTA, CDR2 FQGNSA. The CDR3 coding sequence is TGTGCCAGCAGTCAAGTCCCTAGCGCAAATGGCTACACCTTC. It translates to CASSQVPSANGYTF. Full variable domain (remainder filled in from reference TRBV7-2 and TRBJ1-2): GAGVSQSPSNKVTEKGKDVELRCDPISGHTALYWYRQSLGQGLEFLIYFQGNSAPDKSGLPSDRFSAERTGGSVSTLTIQRTQQEDSAVYLCASSQVPSANGYTFGSGTRLTVV.

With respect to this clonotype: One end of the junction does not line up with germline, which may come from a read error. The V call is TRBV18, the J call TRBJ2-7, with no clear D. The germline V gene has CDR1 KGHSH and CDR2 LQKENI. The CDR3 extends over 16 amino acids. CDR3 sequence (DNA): TGTACCAGCTCACCACCTTGGGCCCCAGAAACCTACGAGCAGTACTTC. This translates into CTSSPPWAPETYEQYF.

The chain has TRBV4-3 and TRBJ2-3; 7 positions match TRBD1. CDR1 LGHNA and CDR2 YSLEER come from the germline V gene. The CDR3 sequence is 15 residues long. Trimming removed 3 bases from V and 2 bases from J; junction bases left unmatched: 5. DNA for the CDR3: TGCGCCAGCAGCCAGACAGGGTTCCTCACAGATACGCAGTATTTT. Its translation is CASSQTGFLTDTQYF.

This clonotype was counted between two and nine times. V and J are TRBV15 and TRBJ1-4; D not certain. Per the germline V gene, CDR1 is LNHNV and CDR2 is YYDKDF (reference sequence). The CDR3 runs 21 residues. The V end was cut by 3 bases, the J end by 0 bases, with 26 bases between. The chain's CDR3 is CATSSQGRPSDGFATNEKLFF. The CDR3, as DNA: TGTGCCACCAGCAGTCAAGGACGGCCAAGCGATGGGTTTGCAACTAATGAAAAACTGTTTTTT.

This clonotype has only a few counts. Written as DNA, the CDR3 is TGCAGTGCTAGCCGAGCGGGAGATCGCGGGGTAGGAGAGCAGTACTTC. It codes for CSASRAGDRGVGEQYF. The rearrangement links TRBV20-1 to TRBJ2-7; 8 nucleotides line up with TRBD2. Germline loops: CDR1 DFQATT, CDR2 SNEGSKA (reference sequence). CDR3 length: 16 residues. V was clipped by 3 bases and J by 7 bases; unmatched bases: 17.

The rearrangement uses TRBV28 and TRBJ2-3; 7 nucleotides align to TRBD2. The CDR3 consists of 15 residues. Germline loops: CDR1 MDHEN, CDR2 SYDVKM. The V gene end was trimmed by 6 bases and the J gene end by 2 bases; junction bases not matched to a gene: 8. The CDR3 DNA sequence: TGTGCCAGCAGCCAGACTAGCAGAGACACAGATACGCAGTATTTT. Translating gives CASSQTSRDTDTQYF.

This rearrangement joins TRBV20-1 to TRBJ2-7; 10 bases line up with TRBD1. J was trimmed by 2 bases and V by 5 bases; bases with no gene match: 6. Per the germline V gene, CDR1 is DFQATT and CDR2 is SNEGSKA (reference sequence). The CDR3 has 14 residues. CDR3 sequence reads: CSALIGTGAYEQYF. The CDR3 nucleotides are TGCAGTGCTTTAATTGGGACAGGGGCCTACGAGCAGTACTTC.

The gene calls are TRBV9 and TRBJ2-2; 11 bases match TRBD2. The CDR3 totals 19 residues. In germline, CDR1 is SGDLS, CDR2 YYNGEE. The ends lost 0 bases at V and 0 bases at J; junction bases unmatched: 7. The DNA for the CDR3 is TGTGCCAGCAGCGTAGCCCCGGGACTAGCGGTCGCGAACACCGGGGAGCTGTTTTTT. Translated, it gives CASSVAPGLAVANTGELFF.

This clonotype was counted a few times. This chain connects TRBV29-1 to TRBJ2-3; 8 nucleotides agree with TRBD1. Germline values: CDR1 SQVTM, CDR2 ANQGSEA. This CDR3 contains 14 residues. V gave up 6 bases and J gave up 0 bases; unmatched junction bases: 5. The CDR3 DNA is TGCAGCGTCCTGGACAGGGAGAGCACAGATACGCAGTATTTT. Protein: CSVLDRESTDTQYF.

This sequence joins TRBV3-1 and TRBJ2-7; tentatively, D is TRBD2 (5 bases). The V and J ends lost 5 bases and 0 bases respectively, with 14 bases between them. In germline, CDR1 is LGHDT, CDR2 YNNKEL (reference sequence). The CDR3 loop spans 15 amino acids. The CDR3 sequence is CASSGYGMGSYEQYF. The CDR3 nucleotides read TGTGCCAGCAGCGGGTACGGGATGGGCTCCTACGAGCAGTACTTC.

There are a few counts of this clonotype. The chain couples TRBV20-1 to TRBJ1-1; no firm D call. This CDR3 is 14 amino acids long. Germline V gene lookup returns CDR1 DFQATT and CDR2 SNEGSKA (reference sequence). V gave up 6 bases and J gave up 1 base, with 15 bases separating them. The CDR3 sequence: CSASPTLTNTEAFF. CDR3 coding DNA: TGCAGTGCCTCCCCGACACTCACGAACACTGAAGCTTTCTTT.

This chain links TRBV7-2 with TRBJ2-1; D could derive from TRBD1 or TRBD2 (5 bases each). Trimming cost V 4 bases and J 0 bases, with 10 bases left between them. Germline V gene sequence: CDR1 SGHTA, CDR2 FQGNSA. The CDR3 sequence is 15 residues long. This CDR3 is CASSSAGTSYNEQFF. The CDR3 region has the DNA TGTGCCAGCAGCTCAGCCGGGACCTCCTACAATGAGCAGTTCTTC. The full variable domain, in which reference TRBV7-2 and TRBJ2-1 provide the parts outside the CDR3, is GAGVSQSPSNKVTEKGKDVELRCDPISGHTALYWYRQSLGQGLEFLIYFQGNSAPDKSGLPSDRFSAERTGGSVSTLTIQRTQQEDSAVYLCASSSAGTSYNEQFFGPGTRLTVL.

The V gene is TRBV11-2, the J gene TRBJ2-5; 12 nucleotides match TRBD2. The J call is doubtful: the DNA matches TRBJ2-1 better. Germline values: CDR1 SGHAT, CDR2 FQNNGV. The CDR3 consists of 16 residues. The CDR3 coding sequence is TGTGCCAGCAGCTTGGGACTAGCGGGTGTAAACAATGAGCAGTTCTTC. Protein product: CASSLGLAGVNNEQFF.

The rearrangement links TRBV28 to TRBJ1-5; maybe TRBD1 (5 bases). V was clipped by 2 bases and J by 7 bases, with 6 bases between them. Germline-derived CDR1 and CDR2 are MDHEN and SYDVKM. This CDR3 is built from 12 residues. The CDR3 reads CASSLRDQPQHF. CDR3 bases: TGTGCCAGCAGTTTAAGGGACCAGCCCCAGCATTTT.

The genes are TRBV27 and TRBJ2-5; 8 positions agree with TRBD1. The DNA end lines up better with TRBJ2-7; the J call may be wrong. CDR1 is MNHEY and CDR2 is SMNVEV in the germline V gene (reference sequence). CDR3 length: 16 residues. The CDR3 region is CASSLLSGGIPYEQYF. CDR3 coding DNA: TGTGCCAGCAGTTTACTATCAGGGGGCATCCCCTACGAGCAGTACTTC.

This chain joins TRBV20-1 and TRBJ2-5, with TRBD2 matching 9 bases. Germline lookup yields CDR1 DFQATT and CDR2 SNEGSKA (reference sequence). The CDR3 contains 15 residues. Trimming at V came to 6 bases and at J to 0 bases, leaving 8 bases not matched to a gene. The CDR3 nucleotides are TGCAGTGCCCCACCTAGCGGGATGTACCAAGAGACCCAGTACTTC. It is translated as CSAPPSGMYQETQYF.

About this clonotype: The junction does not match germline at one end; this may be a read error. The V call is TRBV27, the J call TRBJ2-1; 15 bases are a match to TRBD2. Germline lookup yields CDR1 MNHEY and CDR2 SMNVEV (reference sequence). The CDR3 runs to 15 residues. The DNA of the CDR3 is TGTGCCAGCAGTCAAGGGACTAGCGGGAGGAATGAGCAGCTCTTC. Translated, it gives CASSQGTSGRNEQLF.

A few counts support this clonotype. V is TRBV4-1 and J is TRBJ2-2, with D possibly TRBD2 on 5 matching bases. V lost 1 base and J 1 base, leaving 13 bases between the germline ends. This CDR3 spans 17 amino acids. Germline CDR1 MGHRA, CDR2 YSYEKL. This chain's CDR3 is CASSQALGRGNTGELFF. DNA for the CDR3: TGCGCCAGCAGCCAAGCCCTGGGTCGGGGGAACACCGGGGAGCTGTTTTTT.

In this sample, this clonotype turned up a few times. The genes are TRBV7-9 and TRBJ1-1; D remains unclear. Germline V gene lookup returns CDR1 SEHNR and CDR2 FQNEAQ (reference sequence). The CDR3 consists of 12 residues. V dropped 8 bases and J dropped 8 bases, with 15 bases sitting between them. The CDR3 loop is CASGLNSGEAFF. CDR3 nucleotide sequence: TGTGCCAGCGGCCTCAACAGTGGGGAAGCTTTCTTT. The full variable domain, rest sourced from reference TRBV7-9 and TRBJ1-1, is DTGVSQNPRHKITKRGQNVTFRCDPISEHNRLYWYRQTLGQGPEFLTYFQNEAQLEKSRLLSDRFSAERPKGSFSTLEIQRTEQGDSAMYLCASGLNSGEAFFGQGTRLTVV.

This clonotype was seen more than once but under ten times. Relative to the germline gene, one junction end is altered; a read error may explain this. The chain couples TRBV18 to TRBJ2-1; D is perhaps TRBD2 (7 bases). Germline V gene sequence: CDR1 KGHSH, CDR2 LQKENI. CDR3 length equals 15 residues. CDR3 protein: CASSPGGGLYNGQFF. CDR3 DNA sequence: TGTGCCAGCTCACCAGGGGGGGGCCTCTACAATGGGCAGTTCTTC.